This T cell receptor (beta chain) was documented in a study of long-term antiretroviral therapy in people with HIV. General observations from the study: Against controls, HIV repertoires showed narrower ranges of CDR3 length.

V gave up 0 bases and J gave up 0 bases; unmatched junction bases: 10. CDR1 is SGDLS, CDR2 YYNGEE, per germline. This CDR3 contains 19 residues. Worth noting for this clone: Its antigen is undetermined.

The assay used was immunoSEQ (version v3.0), run at survey level. Profiled with immunoSEQ multiplex PCR; TCRdb holds only in-frame clones, not every one. This table has under 30,000 clones, 94% appearing once. The chain is built from TRBV9 and TRBJ2-3, with 10 positions matching TRBD2. Source: unsorted PBMCs, taken just over 7.2 years after starting antiretroviral therapy. The TCR sequence derives from a man between 45 and 60 years old with HIV. CDR3 loop: CASSVDVQGLALSTDTQYF. The DNA for the CDR3 is TGTGCCAGCAGCGTAGATGTCCAGGGACTAGCGTTGAGCACAGATACGCAGTATTTT.